A single sample is the source of the 24 T cell receptor beta chains below, sequenced in a study of T cell changes during pregnancy in multiple sclerosis. Here immunoSEQ multiplex PCR was the method, and the copy in TCRdb shows in-frame clones only, minus some. The sample has 35,000 to 45,000 clones, 70% to 90% seen once. The sequencing here drew on CD4+ T cells from peripheral blood mononuclear cells, taken after pregnancy. These receptor sequences come from a female donor with multiple sclerosis, enrolled in a pregnancy study.

The genes are TRBV15 and TRBJ2-2; 8 nucleotides agree with TRBD2. The CDR3 sequence is 13 residues long. The germline CDR1 and CDR2 sequences are LNHNV and YYDKDF (reference sequence). V lost 8 bases, J lost 7 bases, and 6 bases stayed unmatched. The CDR3 bases are TGTGCCACCGGGTCTCGGGGGGGCGGGGAGCTGTTTTTT. Translation gives CATGSRGGGELFF.

This sequence joins TRBV5-1 and TRBJ2-7; the D gene is possibly TRBD2 (5 bases). The V and J ends lost 2 bases and 3 bases respectively, with 9 bases between them. CDR1 and CDR2 from the germline V gene are SGHRS and YFSETQ. CDR3 length equals 13 residues. The CDR3 spells CASSLREDYEQYF. In DNA, the CDR3 is TGCGCCAGCAGCTTACGGGAAGACTACGAGCAGTACTTC.

The chain combines TRBV7-9 with TRBJ1-3, with D uncertain. V lost 6 bases and J lost 2, with 14 bases in between. Germline values: CDR1 SEHNR, CDR2 FQNEAQ (reference sequence). This CDR3 comprises 15 residues. The CDR3 nucleotides read TGTGCCAGCAGTCTAAGGGAACTAGCTGGAAACACCATATATTTT. It is translated as CASSLRELAGNTIYF.

The chain carries TRBV7-2 and TRBJ1-2; D remains unclear. CDR1 SGHTA and CDR2 FQGNSA come from the germline V gene. This CDR3 is built from 13 residues. V gave up 3 bases and J gave up 5 bases, with 10 bases separating them. CDR3 sequence reads: CASSFRRLYGYTF. As DNA, the CDR3 is TGTGCCAGCAGCTTTAGGCGACTATATGGCTACACCTTC.

This chain joins TRBV12-5 and TRBJ1-5; perhaps TRBD1 as D (5 bases). CDR1 and CDR2 from the germline V gene are LGHNT and FRNRAP. CDR3 length: 19 residues. The ends were cut back, 0 bases at V and 0 bases at J, with 18 bases in the middle. The DNA for the CDR3 is TGTGCTAGTGGTTTGGTACCAGATGGTGAGACAGATAGCAATCAGCCCCAGCATTTT. Its protein is CASGLVPDGETDSNQPQHF.

About this clone itself: One junction end does not reproduce the germline sequence, and a read error may be involved. J is TRBJ2-7 and V is TRBV7-2; weak D call: TRBD1 (5 bases). The CDR3 is 13 amino acids. Germline values: CDR1 SGHTA, CDR2 FQGNSA. CDR3 coding DNA: TGTGCCAGCAGGTTAGACAGCTCCTACGAGCAGTACTTC. Amino acids: CASRLDSSYEQYF.

The J gene is TRBJ2-1, the V gene TRBV9, with 8 bases lining up with TRBD2. This CDR3 region has 15 residues. Germline lookup yields CDR1 SGDLS and CDR2 YYNGEE. J lost 0 bases, V lost 5 bases, and 4 bases had no gene match. In DNA, the CDR3 is TGTGCCAGCAGTGCAACTAGCGGCTCCTACAATGAGCAGTTCTTC. Translation: CASSATSGSYNEQFF.

V is TRBV5-4 and J is TRBJ2-7, with D perhaps matching TRBD2 (5 bases). Trimming pared 1 base from V and 6 bases from J, leaving 8 bases between. This CDR3 has 12 amino acids. Germline values: CDR1 SGHNT, CDR2 YYREEE (reference sequence). CDR3 bases: TGTGCCAGCAGCTTGAGAGGGTCCGAGCAGTACTTC. Its protein is CASSLRGSEQYF.

The chain joins TRBV27 to TRBJ1-4, with D unclear. Trimming took off 3 bases at V and 4 bases at J, with 6 bases between the two ends. The CDR3 has 13 amino acids. CDR1 and CDR2 from the germline V gene are MNHEY and SMNVEV (reference sequence). CDR3 sequence (DNA): TGTGCCAGCAGTTTTAGAGTTAATGAAAAACTGTTTTTT. Its protein product is CASSFRVNEKLFF.

This chain connects TRBV9 to TRBJ1-6; the D gene is possibly TRBD1 (6 bases). CDR3 length: 15 residues. V lost 2 bases and J lost 6, with 12 bases in between. Germline CDR1 SGDLS, CDR2 YYNGEE. DNA of the CDR3: TGTGCCAGCAGCGTTTCGGGACAAGTTAATTCACCCCTCCACTTT. Its translation: CASSVSGQVNSPLHF.

This chain joins TRBV19 and TRBJ1-2, with D uncertain. CDR1 and CDR2 from the germline V gene are LNHDA and SQIVND (reference sequence). This CDR3 is 16 amino acids long. V was cut by 6 bases and J by 8 bases, with 25 bases left in between. The CDR3 here is CASRVLRDGEYPGYTF. In DNA, the CDR3 is TGTGCCAGTAGGGTACTTCGAGATGGGGAGTACCCAGGCTACACCTTC.

The chain recombines TRBV7-2 with TRBJ1-1; D unclear. The CDR3 extends over 11 amino acids. The V gene lost 2 bases and the J gene lost 7 bases, with 5 bases spanning the gap. In germline, CDR1 is SGHTA, CDR2 FQGNSA. CDR3 residues: CASSLQIEAFF. Written as DNA, the CDR3 is TGTGCCAGCAGCTTACAGATTGAAGCTTTCTTT. The whole variable domain, filled in from reference TRBV7-2 and TRBJ1-1, reads GAGVSQSPSNKVTEKGKDVELRCDPISGHTALYWYRQSLGQGLEFLIYFQGNSAPDKSGLPSDRFSAERTGGSVSTLTIQRTQQEDSAVYLCASSLQIEAFFGQGTRLTVV.

The chain joins TRBV7-3 to TRBJ2-5; 8 nucleotides agree with TRBD2. The CDR3 spans 14 residues. CDR1 is SGHTA and CDR2 is FQGTGA in the germline V gene. Losses at the gene ends were 2 bases for V and 5 bases for J; bases not matched to a gene: 4. For the CDR3, the DNA is TGTGCCAGCAGCTTAGCGGGGGGCGGGGAGACCCAGTACTTC. It is translated as CASSLAGGGETQYF.

V and J are TRBV10-3 and TRBJ1-1, with TRBD1 identical over 7 bases. CDR3 size: 14 residues. Germline V gene sequence: CDR1 ENHRY, CDR2 SYGVKD. The V gene end was trimmed by 4 bases and the J gene end by 3 bases; junction bases not matched to a gene: 5. CDR3 in amino acids: CAISGQGQDTEAFF. Written as DNA, the CDR3 is TGTGCCATCAGTGGACAGGGTCAGGACACTGAAGCTTTCTTT.

The chain uses TRBV4-3 and TRBJ2-3; 9 nucleotides align to TRBD1. The trim removed 3 bases at V and 6 bases at J, leaving 16 bases unmatched. Germline V lookup: CDR1 LGHNA, CDR2 YSLEER. The length of the CDR3 is 18 residues. As DNA, the CDR3 is TGCGCCAGCAGCCAGATCCCGTCGGGACAGGGTATCGCGGATACGCAGTATTTT. This sequence encodes CASSQIPSGQGIADTQYF.

V is TRBV6-1 and J is TRBJ1-2; D gene unclear. Germline CDR1 is MNHNS and CDR2 is SASEGT. The CDR3 contains 9 residues. Trimming took off 8 bases at V and 12 bases at J, with 10 bases between the two ends. CDR3 DNA: TGTGCCAGCGGCCCGTTTCACACCTTC. Translated: CASGPFHTF.

The chain's CDR3 is CASSQVWGLPTNEKLFF. In DNA, the CDR3 is TGCGCCAGCAGCCAAGTTTGGGGGCTTCCAACTAATGAAAAACTGTTTTTT. The chain joins TRBV4-1 to TRBJ1-4; D is perhaps TRBD1 (6 bases). Germline V gives CDR1 MGHRA, CDR2 YSYEKL. V lost 1 base and J lost 0, with 12 bases in between. The CDR3 runs to 17 residues.

This clone was found a few times. V usage is TRBV28 and J usage is TRBJ1-2, with a weak D call TRBD1 (6 bases). This CDR3 is built from 11 residues. V shed 8 bases and J shed 4 bases, with 8 bases lying between them. The germline V gene has CDR1 MDHEN and CDR2 SYDVKM. The CDR3 is CASYRAYGYTF. CDR3 DNA sequence: TGTGCCAGCTACAGGGCCTATGGCTACACCTTC.

The rearrangement joins TRBV4-3 to TRBJ1-1; D perhaps matches TRBD1 (5 bases). V was pared by 0 bases and J by 3 bases, with 11 bases between. The CDR3 runs to 15 residues. Germline assignment: CDR1 LGHNA and CDR2 YSLEER. The CDR3 spells CASSQDVKGDTEAFF. The CDR3 DNA sequence: TGCGCCAGCAGCCAAGATGTCAAAGGGGACACTGAAGCTTTCTTT.

This sequence joins TRBV7-2 and TRBJ2-1; 12 bases are shared with TRBD2. Germline CDR1 and CDR2: SGHTA and FQGNSA. The CDR3 runs to 16 residues. Trimming at V came to 1 base and at J to 13 bases, leaving 11 bases not matched to a gene. CDR3 sequence reads: CASSLGPGLAGPSQFF. CDR3 in DNA: TGTGCCAGCAGCTTAGGCCCCGGACTAGCGGGGCCATCACAGTTCTTC.

J is TRBJ2-1 and V is TRBV10-3; perhaps TRBD1 as D (6 bases). Trimming took 2 bases from V and 7 from J, leaving 12 bases between them. The CDR3 is made up of 14 amino acids. Germline CDR1 and CDR2: ENHRY and SYGVKD. The CDR3 region has the DNA TGTGCCATCAGTGAGGGGGGCTTTTTTAATGAGCAGTTCTTC. Translated: CAISEGGFFNEQFF.

The CDR3 reads CASSALRAGSYNSPLHF. For the CDR3, the DNA is TGTGCCAGCAGTGCCCTCAGGGCAGGGTCCTATAATTCACCCCTCCACTTT. The chain is built from TRBV6-1 and TRBJ1-6, with D possibly being TRBD1 (5 bases). This CDR3 comprises 17 residues. The ends were cut back, 4 bases at V and 1 base at J, with 14 bases in the middle. Germline V gene sequence: CDR1 MNHNS, CDR2 SASEGT.

This clone turned up a few times. The chain joins TRBV6-5 to TRBJ1-6, with D tentatively TRBD1 (5 bases). Trimming pared 5 bases from V and 7 bases from J, leaving 12 bases between. This CDR3 region has 14 residues. The germline V gene has CDR1 MNHEY and CDR2 SVGAGI. The CDR3 sequence is CASSPGGLNSPLHF. The CDR3 nucleotides read TGTGCCAGCAGTCCGGGGGGTTTGAATTCACCCCTCCACTTT.

V usage is TRBV2 and J usage is TRBJ2-7, with D tentatively TRBD1 (6 bases). V was cut by 2 bases and J by 6 bases, with 8 bases left in between. Germline assignment: CDR1 SNHLY and CDR2 FYNNEI. The CDR3 totals 12 residues. CDR3 sequence: CASSERGGEQYF. The DNA for the CDR3 is TGTGCCAGCAGTGAAAGAGGGGGCGAGCAGTACTTC.